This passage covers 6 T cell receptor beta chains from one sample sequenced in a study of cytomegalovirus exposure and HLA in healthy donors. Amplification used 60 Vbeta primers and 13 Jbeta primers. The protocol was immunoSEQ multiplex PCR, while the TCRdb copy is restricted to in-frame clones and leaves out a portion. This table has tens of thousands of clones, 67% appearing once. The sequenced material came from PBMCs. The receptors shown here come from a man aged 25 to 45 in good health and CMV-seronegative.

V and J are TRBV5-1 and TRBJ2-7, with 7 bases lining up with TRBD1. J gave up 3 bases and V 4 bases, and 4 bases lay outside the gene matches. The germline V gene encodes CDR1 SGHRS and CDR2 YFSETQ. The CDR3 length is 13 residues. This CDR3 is CASSPGQDYEQYF. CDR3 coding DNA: TGCGCCAGCAGCCCCGGACAGGACTACGAGCAGTACTTC.

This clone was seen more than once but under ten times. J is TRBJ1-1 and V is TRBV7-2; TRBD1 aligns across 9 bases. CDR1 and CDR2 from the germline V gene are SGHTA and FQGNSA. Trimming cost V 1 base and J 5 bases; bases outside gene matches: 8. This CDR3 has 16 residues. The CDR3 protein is CASSLVGTGLRTEAFF. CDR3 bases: TGTGCCAGCAGCTTAGTGGGGACAGGGCTACGGACTGAAGCTTTCTTT.

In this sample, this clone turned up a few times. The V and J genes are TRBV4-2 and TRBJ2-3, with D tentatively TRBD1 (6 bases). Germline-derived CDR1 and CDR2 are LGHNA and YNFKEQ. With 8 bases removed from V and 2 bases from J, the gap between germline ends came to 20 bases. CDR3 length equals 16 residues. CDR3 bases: TGTGCCAGCGCACCTTCGGGACAAGGGTTCACAGATACGCAGTATTTT. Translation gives CASAPSGQGFTDTQYF.

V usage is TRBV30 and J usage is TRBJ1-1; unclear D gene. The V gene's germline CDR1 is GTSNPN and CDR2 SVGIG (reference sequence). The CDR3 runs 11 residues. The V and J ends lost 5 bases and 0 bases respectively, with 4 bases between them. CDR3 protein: CAWQLNTEAFF. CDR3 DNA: TGTGCCTGGCAATTGAACACTGAAGCTTTCTTT.

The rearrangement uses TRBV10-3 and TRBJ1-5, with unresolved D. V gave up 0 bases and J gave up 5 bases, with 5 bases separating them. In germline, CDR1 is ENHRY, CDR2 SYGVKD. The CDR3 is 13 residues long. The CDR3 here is CAISESQDQPQHF. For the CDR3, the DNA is TGTGCCATCAGTGAGTCCCAGGATCAGCCCCAGCATTTT.

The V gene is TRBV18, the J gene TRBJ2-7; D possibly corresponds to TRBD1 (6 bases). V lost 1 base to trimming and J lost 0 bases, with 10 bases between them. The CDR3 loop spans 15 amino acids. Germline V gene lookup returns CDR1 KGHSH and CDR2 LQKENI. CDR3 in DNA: TGTGCCAGCTCACCACGGCAGGGGACCTCCTACGAGCAGTACTTC. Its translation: CASSPRQGTSYEQYF.